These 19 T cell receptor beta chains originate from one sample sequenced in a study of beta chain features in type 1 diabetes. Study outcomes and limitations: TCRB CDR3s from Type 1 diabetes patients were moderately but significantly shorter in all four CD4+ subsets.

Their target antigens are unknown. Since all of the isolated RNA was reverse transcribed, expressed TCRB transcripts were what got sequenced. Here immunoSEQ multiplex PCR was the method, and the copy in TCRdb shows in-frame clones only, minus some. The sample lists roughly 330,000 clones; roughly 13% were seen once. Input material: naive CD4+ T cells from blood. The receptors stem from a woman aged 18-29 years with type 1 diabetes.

CDR3 nucleotides: TGTGCCAGCAGCCCCCGGACAGGGGTCTCCTACGAGCAGTACTTC. It specifies CASSPRTGVSYEQYF. The gene calls are TRBV5-4 and TRBJ2-7; the match to TRBD1 covers 9 bases. Germline CDR1 and CDR2: SGHNT and YYREEE (reference sequence). V lost 4 bases to trimming and J lost 0 bases; unmatched junction nucleotides: 5. The CDR3 loop spans 15 amino acids.

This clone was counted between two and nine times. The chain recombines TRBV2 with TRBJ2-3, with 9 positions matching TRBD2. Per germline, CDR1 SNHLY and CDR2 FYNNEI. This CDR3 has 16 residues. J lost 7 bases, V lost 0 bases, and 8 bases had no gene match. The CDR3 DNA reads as TGTGCCAGCAGTGAAGCGCGTAGCGGGAGTAGGAATACGCAGTATTTT. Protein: CASSEARSGSRNTQYF.

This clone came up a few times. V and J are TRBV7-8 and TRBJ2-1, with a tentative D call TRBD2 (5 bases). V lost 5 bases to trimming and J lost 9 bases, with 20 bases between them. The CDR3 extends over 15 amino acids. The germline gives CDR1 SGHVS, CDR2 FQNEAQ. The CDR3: CASSPRGSGPSEQFF. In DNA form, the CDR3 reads TGTGCCAGCAGCCCGCGAGGGAGCGGACCGAGTGAGCAGTTCTTC.

CDR3 sequence (DNA): TGTGCCAGCAGCCCAGGGACAGGCAGGATCAATGAGCAGTTCTTC. Encoded protein: CASSPGTGRINEQFF. This rearrangement joins TRBV9 to TRBJ2-1, with TRBD1 identical over 8 bases. The CDR3 loop spans 15 amino acids. The germline V gene encodes CDR1 SGDLS and CDR2 YYNGEE. Trimming at V came to 4 bases and at J to 6 bases, leaving 9 bases not matched to a gene. The variable domain in full, completed from reference TRBV9 and TRBJ2-1, reads DSGVTQTPKHLITATGQRVTLRCSPRSGDLSVYWYQQSLDQGLQFLIQYYNGEERAKGNILERFSAQQFPDLHSELNLSSLELGDSALYFCASSPGTGRINEQFFGPGTRLTVL.

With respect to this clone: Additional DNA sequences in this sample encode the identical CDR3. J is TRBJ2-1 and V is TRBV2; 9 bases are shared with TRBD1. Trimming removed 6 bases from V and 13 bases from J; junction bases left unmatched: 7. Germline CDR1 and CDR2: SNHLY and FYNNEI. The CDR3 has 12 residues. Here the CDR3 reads CASRYTGGEQFF. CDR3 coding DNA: TGTGCCAGCAGATATACAGGGGGCGAACAGTTCTTC.

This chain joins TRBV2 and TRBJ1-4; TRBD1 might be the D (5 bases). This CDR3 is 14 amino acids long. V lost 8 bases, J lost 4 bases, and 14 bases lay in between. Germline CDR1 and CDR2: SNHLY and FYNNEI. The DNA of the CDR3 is TGTGCCAGCTCGGAATGGGGGGTTAATGAAAAACTGTTTTTT. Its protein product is CASSEWGVNEKLFF.

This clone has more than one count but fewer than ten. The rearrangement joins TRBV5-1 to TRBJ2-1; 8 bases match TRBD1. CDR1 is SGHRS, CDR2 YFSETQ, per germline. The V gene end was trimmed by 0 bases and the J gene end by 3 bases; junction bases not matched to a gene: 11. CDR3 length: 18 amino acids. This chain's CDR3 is CASSLAFTGGLYYNEQFF. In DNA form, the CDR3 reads TGCGCCAGCAGCTTGGCTTTTACAGGGGGTCTATACTACAATGAGCAGTTCTTC.

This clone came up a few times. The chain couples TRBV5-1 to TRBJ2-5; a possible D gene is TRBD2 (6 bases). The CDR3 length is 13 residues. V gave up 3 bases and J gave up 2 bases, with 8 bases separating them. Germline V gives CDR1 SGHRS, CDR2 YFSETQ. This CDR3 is CASSSGGQETQYF. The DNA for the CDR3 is TGCGCCAGCAGCTCCGGGGGACAAGAGACCCAGTACTTC.

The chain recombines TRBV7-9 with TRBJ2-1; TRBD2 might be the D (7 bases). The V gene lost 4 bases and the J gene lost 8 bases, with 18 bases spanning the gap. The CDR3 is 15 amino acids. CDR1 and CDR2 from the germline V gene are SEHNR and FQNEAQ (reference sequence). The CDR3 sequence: CASSSGGGRTDEQFF. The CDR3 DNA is TGTGCCAGCAGCTCTGGCGGGGGCCGGACGGATGAGCAGTTCTTC.

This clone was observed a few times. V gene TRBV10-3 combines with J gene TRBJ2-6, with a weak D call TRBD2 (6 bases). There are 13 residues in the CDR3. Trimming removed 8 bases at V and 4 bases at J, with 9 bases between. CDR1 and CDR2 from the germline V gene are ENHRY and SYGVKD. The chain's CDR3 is CAIAGSGANVLTF. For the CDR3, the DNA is TGTGCCATCGCGGGGAGCGGGGCCAACGTCCTGACTTTC.

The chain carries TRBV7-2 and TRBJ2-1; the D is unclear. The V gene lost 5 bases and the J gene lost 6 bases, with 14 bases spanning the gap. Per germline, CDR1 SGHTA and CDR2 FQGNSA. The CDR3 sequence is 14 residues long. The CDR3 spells CASSLRLGTNEQFF. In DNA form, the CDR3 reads TGTGCCAGCAGCCTTAGACTCGGCACCAATGAGCAGTTCTTC.

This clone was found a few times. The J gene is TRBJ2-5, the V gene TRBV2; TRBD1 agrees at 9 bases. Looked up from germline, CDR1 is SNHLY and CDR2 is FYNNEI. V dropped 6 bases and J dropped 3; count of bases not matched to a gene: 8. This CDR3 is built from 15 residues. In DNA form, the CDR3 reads TGTGCCAGCAGCCGTGGCGGGACAGGGAAAGAGACCCAGTACTTC. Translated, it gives CASSRGGTGKETQYF.

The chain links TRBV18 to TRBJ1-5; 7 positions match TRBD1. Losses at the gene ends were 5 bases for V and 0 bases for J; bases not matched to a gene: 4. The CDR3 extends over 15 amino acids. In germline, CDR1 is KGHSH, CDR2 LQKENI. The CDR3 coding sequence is TGTGCCAGCTCAGCTAACAGGGGTAGCAATCAGCCCCAGCATTTT. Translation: CASSANRGSNQPQHF.

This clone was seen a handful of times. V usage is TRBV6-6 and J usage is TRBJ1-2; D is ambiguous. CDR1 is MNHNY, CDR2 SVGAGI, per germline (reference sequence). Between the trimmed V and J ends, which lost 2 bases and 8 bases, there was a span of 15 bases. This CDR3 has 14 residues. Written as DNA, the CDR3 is TGTGCCAGCAGTTACAGGGCCGGTTCGGGAGGCTACACCTTC. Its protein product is CASSYRAGSGGYTF.

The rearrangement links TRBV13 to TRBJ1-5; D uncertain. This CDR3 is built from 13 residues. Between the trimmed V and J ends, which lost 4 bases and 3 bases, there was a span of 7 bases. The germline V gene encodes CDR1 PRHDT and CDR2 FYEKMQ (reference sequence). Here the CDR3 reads CASSSTPNQPQHF. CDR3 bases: TGTGCCAGCAGCTCGACTCCCAATCAGCCCCAGCATTTT.

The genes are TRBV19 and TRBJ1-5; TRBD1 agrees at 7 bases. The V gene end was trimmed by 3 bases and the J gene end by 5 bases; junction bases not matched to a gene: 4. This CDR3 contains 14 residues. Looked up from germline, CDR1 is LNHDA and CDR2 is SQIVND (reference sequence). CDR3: CASSMSTGYQPQHF. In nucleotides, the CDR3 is TGTGCCAGTAGTATGTCGACAGGGTATCAGCCCCAGCATTTT.

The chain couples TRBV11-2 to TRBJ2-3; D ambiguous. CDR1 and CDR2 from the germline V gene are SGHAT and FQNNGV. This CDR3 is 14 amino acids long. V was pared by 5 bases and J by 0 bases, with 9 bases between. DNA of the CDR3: TGTGCCAGCAGCGTCCCCGGTAGCACAGATACGCAGTATTTT. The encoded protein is CASSVPGSTDTQYF.

DNA for the CDR3: TGTGCCAGCACCACCAGTCATTACGAGCAGTACTTC. Amino acids: CASTTSHYEQYF. The V gene is TRBV28, the J gene TRBJ2-7; D is undetermined. From germline, CDR1 is MDHEN and CDR2 SYDVKM. V was clipped by 7 bases and J by 4 bases, with 11 bases between them. This CDR3 is 12 amino acids long.

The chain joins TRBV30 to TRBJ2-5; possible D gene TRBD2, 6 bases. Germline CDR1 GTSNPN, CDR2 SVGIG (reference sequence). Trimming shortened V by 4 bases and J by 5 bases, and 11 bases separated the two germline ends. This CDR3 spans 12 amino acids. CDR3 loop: CAWIQSGETQYF. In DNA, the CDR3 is TGTGCCTGGATACAGAGCGGGGAGACCCAGTACTTC.